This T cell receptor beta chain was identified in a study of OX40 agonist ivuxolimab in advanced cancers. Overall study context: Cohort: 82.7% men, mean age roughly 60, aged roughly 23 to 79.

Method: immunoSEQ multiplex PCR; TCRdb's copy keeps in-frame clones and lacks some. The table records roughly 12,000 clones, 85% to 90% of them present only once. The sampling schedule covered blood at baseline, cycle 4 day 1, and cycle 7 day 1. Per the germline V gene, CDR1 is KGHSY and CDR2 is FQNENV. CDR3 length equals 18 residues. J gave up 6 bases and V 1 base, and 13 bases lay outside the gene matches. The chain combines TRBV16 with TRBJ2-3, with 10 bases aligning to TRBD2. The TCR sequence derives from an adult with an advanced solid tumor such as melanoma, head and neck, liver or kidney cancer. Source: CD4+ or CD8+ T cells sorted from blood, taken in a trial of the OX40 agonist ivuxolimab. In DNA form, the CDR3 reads TGTGCCAGCAGCCAATGGGGCAGACCTAGCGGGAGAACGGATACGCAGTATTTT. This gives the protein CASSQWGRPSGRTDTQYF.